This TCR beta chain derives from a study of response to subunit inactivated influenza vaccine. One entry per CDR3 protein, called by TCRdb with MiXCR from the RT-PCR reads. The sample lists roughly 780,000 distinct CDR3 sequences, 18% seen once, with about a tenth in the top ten. Germline V gives CDR1 DFQATT, CDR2 SNEGSKA (reference sequence). The CDR3 totals 14 residues. V was clipped by 4 bases and J by 1 base; unmatched bases: 2. This sequence was found in a man in his fifties who received an inactivated influenza vaccine. Sample: PBMCs from blood, taken roughly 5 days after vaccination. V gene TRBV20-1 combines with J gene TRBJ2-2; 8 bases match TRBD2. CDR3 loop: CSATTSGNTGELFF. DNA for the CDR3: TGCAGTGCTACCACTAGCGGGAACACCGGGGAGCTGTTTTTT.